This paragraph reports one T cell receptor (beta chain). What it binds is unknown. Germline-derived CDR1 and CDR2 are LNHNV and YYDKDF (reference sequence). The CDR3 consists of 15 residues. J was trimmed by 6 bases and V by 1 base; bases with no gene match: 6. Profiling that covered TCR beta VDJ and CDR3 relied on genomic DNA as its template. Using its own MiXCR run on the reads, TCRdb lists one record per CDR3 protein. The table shows about 240,000 distinct CDR3 sequences, with about 44% occurring only once. This record belongs to a study of CD8+CD57+ T cells in acquired aplastic anemia. Study-level information: Mean DNA quantity obtained from sorted CD4+ and CD8+ cells was about 3.2 ug. Study conclusions and caveats: Patients and healthy controls showed no significant CD8+ Simpson's diversity difference. Around 27 CD8+ CDR3 sequences occurred in both the patients and the controls.

All patients picked for sequencing had shown, by flow cytometry, an expansion of CD8+CD57+ cells. Every one of the patients had aplastic anemia (severe, acquired). The sequenced sample consisted of sorted CD4+, CD8+, or CD8+CD57+ T cells (not recorded which) from PBMCs. The clonotype was recovered from a human donor with aplastic anemia. V is TRBV15 and J is TRBJ1-1; 9 nucleotides agree with TRBD1. CDR3 coding DNA: TGTGCCACCAGCAGAGGGACAGGGGCAGGTTCTGAAGCTTTCTTT. Encoded protein: CATSRGTGAGSEAFF.